The 19 T cell receptor beta chains below all came from one sample that was sequenced in a study of shared clonotypes between healthy human individuals. The assay was immunoSEQ multiplex PCR, and TCRdb's table has in-frame clones only and misses some. The data hold fewer than 700,000 clones, with just over 75% observed a single time. Sequenced material: PBMCs. These receptors all come from a woman aged 35 to 49 in good health. Some clones in this sample may be carry-over from other donors' samples.

The genes are TRBV7-9 and TRBJ1-1, with 10 positions matching TRBD1. With V trimmed by 1 base and J by 7 bases, 3 bases remained unmatched. Germline CDR1 SEHNR, CDR2 FQNEAQ (reference sequence). CDR3 length: 14 amino acids. The DNA of the CDR3 is TGTGCCAGCAGCTTAGGGGGACAGGGGTTTGAAGCTTTCTTT. Translated: CASSLGGQGFEAFF.

This sequence joins TRBV5-1 and TRBJ1-3; D is undetermined. V was pared by 0 bases and J by 0 bases, with 13 bases between. CDR1 is SGHRS, CDR2 YFSETQ, per germline. The CDR3 runs 17 residues. The CDR3 coding sequence is TGCGCCAGCAGCTTGGCCCTCGGCGATCGCTCTGGAAACACCATATATTTT. Protein product: CASSLALGDRSGNTIYF.

This clone appeared a single time. The chain is built from TRBV5-1 and TRBJ2-1; 8 bases align to TRBD2. The CDR3 extends over 14 amino acids. J lost 6 bases, V lost 0 bases, and 2 bases had no gene match. Germline CDR1 and CDR2: SGHRS and YFSETQ. This chain's CDR3 is CASSLGTSINEQFF. The CDR3 coding sequence is TGCGCCAGCAGCTTGGGGACTAGCATCAATGAGCAGTTCTTC.

V gene TRBV6-4 combines with J gene TRBJ1-2; D perhaps matches TRBD1 (5 bases). The CDR3 totals 13 residues. Germline loops: CDR1 MRHNA, CDR2 SNTAGT. The V and J ends lost 6 bases and 4 bases respectively, with 12 bases between them. For the CDR3, the DNA is TGTGCCAGCAGAACGGGGGACGGCTATGGCTACACCTTC. Amino acid sequence: CASRTGDGYGYTF.

This clone was detected once. CDR3 loop: CASTSGGVGTEAFF. The CDR3 nucleotides are TGTGCCAGTACCAGTGGTGGAGTTGGCACTGAAGCTTTCTTT. V is TRBV19 and J is TRBJ1-1; D unclear. Germline V gene lookup returns CDR1 LNHDA and CDR2 SQIVND (reference sequence). The CDR3 sequence is 14 residues long. Trimming took 7 bases from V and 4 from J, leaving 16 bases between them.

This chain joins TRBV7-9 and TRBJ2-2; D unclear. Germline CDR1 is SEHNR and CDR2 is FQNEAQ (reference sequence). The CDR3 loop spans 13 amino acids. V was shortened by 5 bases and J by 4 bases, with 8 bases between the two germline ends. In DNA form, the CDR3 reads TGTGCCAGCAGCCCCTCGGTCACCGGGGAGCTGTTTTTT. The encoded protein is CASSPSVTGELFF.

CDR3 sequence (DNA): TGTGCCAGCAGTTTGGGTGGGGGGGCTGGAACAGATACGCAGTATTTT. Amino acid sequence: CASSLGGGAGTDTQYF. This rearrangement joins TRBV27 to TRBJ2-3; D might be TRBD2 (7 bases). Trimming stripped 3 bases from V and 3 bases from J, with 16 bases between. This CDR3 spans 16 amino acids. The germline V gene has CDR1 MNHEY and CDR2 SMNVEV (reference sequence).

The V and J genes are TRBV28 and TRBJ1-2; D not certain. Germline CDR1 is MDHEN and CDR2 is SYDVKM. V lost 10 bases and J lost 9, with 18 bases in between. The CDR3 is 12 amino acids. The CDR3 nucleotides are TGTGCCACCTCGTTCAGAGGATCTCGCTACACCTTC. This encodes CATSFRGSRYTF.

This clone was observed once. The chain combines TRBV30 with TRBJ1-4; 8 nucleotides line up with TRBD1. Germline V lookup: CDR1 GTSNPN, CDR2 SVGIG (reference sequence). The CDR3 sequence is 16 residues long. The J segment lost 8 bases and the V segment lost 2 bases, leaving 13 bases of the junction unmatched. CDR3 in amino acids: CAWSRDQQGVWEKLFF. The DNA for the CDR3 is TGTGCCTGGAGTCGGGACCAACAGGGGGTATGGGAAAAACTGTTTTTT.

The V and J genes are TRBV5-1 and TRBJ2-5; no firm D call. The CDR3 contains 12 residues. Germline V lookup: CDR1 SGHRS, CDR2 YFSETQ. V was trimmed by 4 bases and J by 5 bases, leaving 9 bases between them. The CDR3 sequence: CASSTIGETQYF. CDR3 bases: TGCGCCAGCAGCACGATTGGGGAGACCCAGTACTTC.

The J gene is TRBJ1-2, the V gene TRBV6-6; D perhaps matches TRBD1 (5 bases). This CDR3 is built from 15 residues. The V gene's germline CDR1 is MNHNY and CDR2 SVGAGI (reference sequence). V gave up 2 bases and J gave up 9 bases, with 19 bases separating them. The CDR3 loop reads CASSYLSRDADRYTF. CDR3 coding DNA: TGTGCCAGCAGTTACCTAAGCCGGGACGCCGACCGCTACACCTTC.

The genes are TRBV29-1 and TRBJ1-5, with TRBD1 matching 7 bases. The V and J ends lost 7 bases and 0 bases, in that order; junction bases with no gene match: 12. Germline lookup yields CDR1 SQVTM and CDR2 ANQGSEA. The CDR3 loop spans 16 amino acids. CDR3 sequence (DNA): TGCAGCGGTAAGGGACAGCCTGGGATTAGCAATCAGCCCCAGCATTTT. Its protein is CSGKGQPGISNQPQHF.

The chain is built from TRBV2 and TRBJ2-3, with unresolved D. Germline CDR1 is SNHLY and CDR2 is FYNNEI. Trimming left V 5 bases short and J 0 bases short, with 9 bases between. The CDR3 consists of 14 residues. The CDR3 reads CASSPGVSTDTQYF. As DNA, the CDR3 is TGTGCCAGCAGTCCGGGCGTGAGCACAGATACGCAGTATTTT.

The chain combines TRBV6-4 with TRBJ2-3; 8 bases map to TRBD2. Germline V gene data show CDR1 as MRHNA and CDR2 as SNTAGT. The CDR3 is made up of 17 amino acids. The J segment lost 0 bases and the V segment lost 8 bases, leaving 13 bases of the junction unmatched. Written as DNA, the CDR3 is TGTGCCAGCCCTGAGGGGGGAGCGGGGGAGAGCACAGATACGCAGTATTTT. It specifies CASPEGGAGESTDTQYF.

The chain carries TRBV5-4 and TRBJ2-6, with D maybe TRBD1 (5 bases). With 0 bases removed from V and 2 bases from J, the gap between germline ends came to 6 bases. The CDR3 totals 15 residues. Germline V lookup: CDR1 SGHNT, CDR2 YYREEE (reference sequence). The DNA of the CDR3 is TGTGCCAGCAGCTTGGCCAGGGCTGGGGCCAACGTCCTGACTTTC. Its translation: CASSLARAGANVLTF.

This clone showed up just once. This chain's CDR3 is CASSLAVYGYTF. In nucleotides, the CDR3 is TGTGCCAGCAGCTTGGCTGTCTATGGCTACACCTTC. This chain connects TRBV5-8 to TRBJ1-2; no clear D. CDR1 and CDR2 (germline): SGHTS, YDEGEE. Trimming left V 0 bases short and J 4 bases short, with 4 bases between. The CDR3 loop spans 12 amino acids.

This rearrangement joins TRBV7-2 to TRBJ1-3; tentative D call: TRBD1 (5 bases). Germline CDR1 is SGHTA and CDR2 is FQGNSA. The CDR3 length is 16 residues. V was pared by 1 base and J by 7 bases, with 17 bases between. DNA of the CDR3: TGTGCCAGCAGCTTAGTTGGGACGGTCCCCGGGAACACCATATATTTT. This sequence encodes CASSLVGTVPGNTIYF.

This clone appeared a single time. The chain links TRBV11-2 to TRBJ2-1, with 7 nucleotides matching TRBD2. The V gene's germline CDR1 is SGHAT and CDR2 FQNNGV. After removal of 0 bases from V and 9 bases from J, the junction contained 17 bases not matched to a gene. This CDR3 comprises 18 residues. The CDR3 region has the DNA TGTGCCAGCAGCTTAGATCGGGATCGGTGGGGGGGACTCGGTGAGCAGTTCTTC. Protein: CASSLDRDRWGGLGEQFF.

The chain joins TRBV5-1 to TRBJ2-1, with D possibly being TRBD2 (5 bases). The germline gives CDR1 SGHRS, CDR2 YFSETQ. Trimming shortened V by 0 bases and J by 5 bases, and 9 bases separated the two germline ends. The CDR3 sequence is 14 residues long. CDR3 bases: TGCGCCAGCAGCTTGGCTAGCACCCACAATGAGCAGTTCTTC. Translation gives CASSLASTHNEQFF.